Detailed here is one T cell receptor (beta chain). As yet, its antigen is unknown. This sample stems from a study of CXCR3-negative and CXCR3-positive naive CD8 T cells. In preparing the TRB cDNA libraries, 5' RACE with UMI labels was used. TCRdb re-called the 5' RACE reads; one entry per CDR3 protein, DNA not given. The listing contains approximately 88,000 distinct CDR3 sequences. Study observations and caveats: Relative to memory CD8+ cells, whose diversity was much lower, both naive subsets had comparably high diversity.

Material: naive CXCR3- CD8+ T cells from blood. Subset specified: CD45RO-CCR7+CD27+CD95- naive CD8+ T cells lacking CXCR3 (TNR3-). The origin of this receptor is a human donor in good health. Some clones in this sample may be carry-over from other donors' samples.

The chain's CDR3 is CASSLRDSPYEQYF. V gene TRBV28 combines with J gene TRBJ2-7; no DNA is available, so the TRBD1 call from TCRdb remains unchecked. The CDR3 is 14 amino acids. The germline CDR1 and CDR2 sequences are MDHEN and SYDVKM. Variable domain in full (rest from reference TRBV28 and TRBJ2-7): DVKVTQSSRYLVKRTGEKVFLECVQDMDHENMFWYRQDPGLGLRLIYFSYDVKMKEKGDIPEGYSVSREKKERFSLILESASTNQTSMYLCASSLRDSPYEQYFGPGTRLTVT.